This entry lists 23 T cell receptor beta chains sequenced from one sample in a study of beta chain features in type 1 diabetes. Expressed TCRB transcripts were sequenced because the entire RNA isolate underwent reverse transcription. This table comes from immunoSEQ multiplex PCR, and its TCRdb copy is limited to in-frame clones, with some not included. The sample lists some 230,000 clones, about 10% seen once, with 0.03% to 0.04% in the top ten. Material for sequencing was naive CD4+ T cells from blood. The receptors were sampled from a woman aged 18-29 years in good health.

The chain is built from TRBV27 and TRBJ1-4; no definite D call. The germline V and J ends were trimmed by 8 bases and 11 bases, with 18 bases remaining between them. The CDR3 totals 13 residues. CDR1 and CDR2 (germline): MNHEY, SMNVEV (reference sequence). For the CDR3, the DNA is TGTGCCAGCGCCACCCCCCCGCTAGCGAAACTGTTTTTT. It specifies CASATPPLAKLFF.

This clone has a handful of counts. J is TRBJ1-1 and V is TRBV15; 12 bases are a match to TRBD1. Germline CDR1 reads LNHNV; CDR2 reads YYDKDF (reference sequence). This CDR3 spans 18 amino acids. J was trimmed by 2 bases and V by 1 base; bases with no gene match: 8. The DNA of the CDR3 is TGTGCCACCAGCAGAGGAATTGGGGGACAGGGGGCAAACACTGAAGCTTTCTTT. The encoded protein is CATSRGIGGQGANTEAFF. The whole variable domain, remainder taken from reference TRBV15 and TRBJ1-1, is DAMVIQNPRYQVTQFGKPVTLSCSQTLNHNVMYWYQQKSSQAPKLLFHYYDKDFNNEADTPDNFQSRRPNTSFCFLDIRSPGLGDTAMYLCATSRGIGGQGANTEAFFGQGTRLTVV.

The chain joins TRBV5-4 to TRBJ1-2; TRBD1 aligns across 10 bases. The CDR3 has 15 residues. Germline CDR1 and CDR2: SGHNT and YYREEE (reference sequence). The ends lost 4 bases at V and 5 bases at J; junction bases unmatched: 8. The CDR3 reads CASSPRQGAGYGYTF. CDR3 sequence (DNA): TGTGCCAGCAGCCCGAGACAGGGGGCAGGATATGGCTACACCTTC.

A few counts support this clone. V and J are TRBV6-5 and TRBJ1-2; TRBD1 is a possible D gene (6 bases). Germline values: CDR1 MNHEY, CDR2 SVGAGI. CDR3 length: 15 residues. V gave up 7 bases and J gave up 7 bases, with 22 bases separating them. CDR3 DNA sequence: TGTGCCAGCAAGGACAGATCCCCCGTCCGTTCTGGCTACACCTTC. The encoded protein is CASKDRSPVRSGYTF.

This rearrangement joins TRBV2 to TRBJ1-4, with TRBD1 matching 7 bases. The CDR3 has 13 amino acids. Germline lookup yields CDR1 SNHLY and CDR2 FYNNEI. V was clipped by 7 bases and J by 4 bases; unmatched bases: 3. CDR3 protein: CASKGQLNEKLFF. In DNA, the CDR3 is TGTGCCAGCAAGGGACAGCTTAATGAAAAACTGTTTTTT.

Only a few counts were recorded for this clone. This rearrangement joins TRBV2 to TRBJ1-2; possibly TRBD1 for D (6 bases). The CDR3 sequence is 13 residues long. Per germline, CDR1 SNHLY and CDR2 FYNNEI. Trimming cost V 6 bases and J 7 bases, with 15 bases left between them. CDR3 in amino acids: CASSGTGSGGYTF. The DNA for the CDR3 is TGTGCCAGCAGCGGTACAGGGAGTGGTGGCTACACCTTC.

About this clone itself: At the DNA level, this CDR3 is encoded by other sequences in the same sample as well. This sequence joins TRBV29-1 and TRBJ2-1; the match to TRBD2 covers 9 bases. The CDR3 runs to 14 residues. Per the germline V gene, CDR1 is SQVTM and CDR2 is ANQGSEA. The junction had 7 bases not matched to a gene; V was cut back by 6 bases and J by 4 bases. The CDR3 protein is CSVQTSGPYNEQFF. The CDR3 nucleotides are TGCAGCGTACAGACTAGCGGACCTTACAATGAGCAGTTCTTC.

This clone was detected only a few times. The rearrangement uses TRBV11-2 and TRBJ2-7, with TRBD2 matching 12 bases. CDR3 size: 15 residues. V gave up 1 base and J gave up 6 bases; unmatched junction bases: 4. In germline, CDR1 is SGHAT, CDR2 FQNNGV. CDR3 DNA sequence: TGTGCCAGCAGCTTAGCTAGCGGGAGGGCAGGCGAGCAGTACTTC. Its protein is CASSLASGRAGEQYF. Filled out from reference TRBV11-2 and TRBJ2-7, the complete variable domain reads EAGVAQSPRYKIIEKRQSVAFWCNPISGHATLYWYQQILGQGPKLLIQFQNNGVVDDSQLPKDRFSAERLKGVDSTLKIQPAKLEDSAVYLCASSLASGRAGEQYFGPGTRLTVT.

V and J are TRBV6-1 and TRBJ1-1; 12 bases map to TRBD1. The CDR3 covers 13 residues. J was trimmed by 5 bases and V by 8 bases; bases with no gene match: 3. Germline V CDR1 and CDR2: MNHNS, SASEGT. The DNA for the CDR3 is TGTGCCAGCTCGGGACAGGGGGCAACTGAAGCTTTCTTT. Translated: CASSGQGATEAFF.

This clone was detected only a few times. V usage is TRBV5-4 and J usage is TRBJ2-7, with unresolved D. V lost 1 base to trimming and J lost 3 bases, with 11 bases between them. The germline V gene has CDR1 SGHNT and CDR2 YYREEE (reference sequence). CDR3 length: 14 residues. The CDR3 here is CASSLYSSIYEQYF. The CDR3 nucleotides are TGTGCCAGCAGCTTGTACAGTTCAATCTACGAGCAGTACTTC.

DNA for the CDR3: TGTGCCAGCAGTGAAGCAATGTCCAGGGAGACCCAGTACTTC. Translated, it gives CASSEAMSRETQYF. This chain uses TRBV2 with TRBJ2-5; D not certain. This CDR3 is built from 14 residues. V lost 0 bases to trimming and J lost 5 bases, with 10 bases between them. Germline CDR1 reads SNHLY; CDR2 reads FYNNEI.

The chain uses TRBV19 and TRBJ1-5, with a weak D call TRBD1 (5 bases). Between the trimmed V and J ends, which lost 3 bases and 3 bases, there was a span of 15 bases. The CDR3 runs to 16 residues. Germline assignment: CDR1 LNHDA and CDR2 SQIVND (reference sequence). CDR3: CASSIIEKGVNQPQHF. The CDR3 DNA reads TGTGCCAGTAGTATTATAGAGAAAGGGGTCAATCAGCCCCAGCATTTT.

V gene TRBV27 combines with J gene TRBJ1-2, with D possibly TRBD1 on 6 matching bases. V gave up 2 bases and J gave up 3 bases, with 13 bases separating them. The CDR3 is made up of 15 amino acids. Germline V gene data show CDR1 as MNHEY and CDR2 as SMNVEV (reference sequence). The CDR3 coding sequence is TGTGCCAGCAGTTTACAGGGGCAATCTTACTATGGCTACACCTTC. Amino acid sequence: CASSLQGQSYYGYTF.

The gene calls are TRBV9 and TRBJ1-2; possibly TRBD1 for D (6 bases). Germline CDR1 SGDLS, CDR2 YYNGEE. Trimming removed 4 bases at V and 4 bases at J, with 14 bases between. This CDR3 has 14 amino acids. The CDR3 bases are TGTGCCAGCAGCACCCAAGGACAGAGCTATGGCTACACCTTC. Translating it yields CASSTQGQSYGYTF.

The rearrangement joins TRBV5-1 to TRBJ2-1, with a tentative D call TRBD1 (5 bases). Germline lookup yields CDR1 SGHRS and CDR2 YFSETQ. V lost 0 bases and J lost 10, with 5 bases in between. There are 11 residues in the CDR3. CDR3 sequence: CASSLEGEQFF. CDR3 in DNA: TGCGCCAGCAGCTTGGAGGGGGAGCAGTTCTTC. Based on the CDR3 plus reference TRBV5-1 and TRBJ2-1, the full variable domain is KAGVTQTPRYLIKTRGQQVTLSCSPISGHRSVSWYQQTPGQGLQFLFEYFSETQRNKGNFPGRFSGRQFSNSRSEMNVSTLELGDSALYLCASSLEGEQFFGPGTRLTVL.

V usage is TRBV29-1 and J usage is TRBJ2-3; D is possibly TRBD1 (6 bases). CDR1 SQVTM and CDR2 ANQGSEA come from the germline V gene. The ends were cut back, 8 bases at V and 3 bases at J, with 18 bases in the middle. This CDR3 is 14 amino acids long. Written as DNA, the CDR3 is TGCAGCACGGCAGGGGTGCCTATAACAGATACGCAGTATTTT. Its protein is CSTAGVPITDTQYF.

This sequence joins TRBV4-1 and TRBJ2-1; 10 nucleotides line up with TRBD2. V was clipped by 4 bases and J by 5 bases; unmatched bases: 14. This CDR3 comprises 18 residues. Germline lookup yields CDR1 MGHRA and CDR2 YSYEKL. CDR3 amino acids: CASSRQQLSGRNHNEQFF. The CDR3 nucleotides read TGCGCCAGCAGCCGACAGCAACTTAGCGGGAGGAACCACAATGAGCAGTTCTTC.

This clone was seen only a few times. This chain links TRBV5-5 with TRBJ2-1, with 11 bases aligning to TRBD2. CDR3 length: 16 amino acids. J gave up 3 bases and V 4 bases, and 6 bases lay outside the gene matches. Germline CDR1 and CDR2: SGHKS and YYEKEE (reference sequence). The CDR3, as DNA: TGTGCCAGCAGCCGGCTCACTAGCGGGAGCTACAATGAGCAGTTCTTC. Translation: CASSRLTSGSYNEQFF.

The chain couples TRBV18 to TRBJ1-1; D is unclear. Germline CDR1 is KGHSH and CDR2 is LQKENI. CDR3 size: 15 residues. V gave up 2 bases and J gave up 0 bases, with 10 bases separating them. For the CDR3, the DNA is TGTGCCAGCTCACCAAGGAACAGCATGAACACTGAAGCTTTCTTT. Translated, it gives CASSPRNSMNTEAFF.

This clone was seen more than once but under ten times. The rearrangement joins TRBV27 to TRBJ2-7; D perhaps matches TRBD1 (7 bases). Germline CDR1 and CDR2: MNHEY and SMNVEV (reference sequence). CDR3 length: 16 amino acids. Trimming stripped 6 bases from V and 1 base from J, with 19 bases between. The CDR3 DNA reads as TGTGCCAGCAGACGCCCGGGGGCAGGGGGATCCTACGAGCAGTACTTC. Its translation is CASRRPGAGGSYEQYF.

The chain links TRBV25-1 to TRBJ2-7, with D perhaps TRBD2 (6 bases). Germline V lookup: CDR1 MGHDK, CDR2 SYGVNS. The CDR3 extends over 14 amino acids. The V end lost 4 bases, the J end lost 1 base, and 11 bases lay between the germline ends. CDR3 bases: TGTGCCAGCAGTGCCCCGGGACTTTCCTACGAGCAGTACTTC. Amino acids: CASSAPGLSYEQYF.

This clone was seen a handful of times. The chain links TRBV27 to TRBJ2-2, with a tentative D call TRBD1 (7 bases). The CDR3 loop spans 17 amino acids. Germline CDR1 MNHEY, CDR2 SMNVEV (reference sequence). Trimming stripped 3 bases from V and 5 bases from J, with 19 bases between. The CDR3 region is CASSFPTGGGATGELFF. CDR3 DNA: TGTGCCAGCAGTTTCCCTACCGGAGGGGGCGCGACCGGGGAGCTGTTTTTT.

This clone was seen more than once but under ten times. The chain couples TRBV5-1 to TRBJ2-1; D uncertain. The CDR3 is made up of 14 amino acids. The V gene's germline CDR1 is SGHRS and CDR2 YFSETQ. V lost 0 bases and J lost 8, with 12 bases in between. The CDR3 loop reads CASSLEGRAHEQFF. The CDR3 coding sequence is TGCGCCAGCAGCTTGGAAGGTCGAGCGCATGAGCAGTTCTTC.